Included here is one T cell receptor (beta chain) sequence, with context. This sample was included in a study of T cells expressing NK-cell markers. The CDR3 has 13 amino acids. TCRdb re-called the 5' RACE reads and gives one entry per CDR3 protein, without DNA. This listing includes about 390,000 distinct CDR3 sequences. The sample was blood T cells: a sorted CD56 or NKG2C T cell subset, CD4+ or CD8+ T cells, or bulk PBMC T cells (not recorded which). This chain connects TRBV12-3 or TRBV12-4 to TRBJ1-6. The TCR comes from a woman aged 45-65 years in good health. CDR3 protein: CASRVSRNSPLHF.